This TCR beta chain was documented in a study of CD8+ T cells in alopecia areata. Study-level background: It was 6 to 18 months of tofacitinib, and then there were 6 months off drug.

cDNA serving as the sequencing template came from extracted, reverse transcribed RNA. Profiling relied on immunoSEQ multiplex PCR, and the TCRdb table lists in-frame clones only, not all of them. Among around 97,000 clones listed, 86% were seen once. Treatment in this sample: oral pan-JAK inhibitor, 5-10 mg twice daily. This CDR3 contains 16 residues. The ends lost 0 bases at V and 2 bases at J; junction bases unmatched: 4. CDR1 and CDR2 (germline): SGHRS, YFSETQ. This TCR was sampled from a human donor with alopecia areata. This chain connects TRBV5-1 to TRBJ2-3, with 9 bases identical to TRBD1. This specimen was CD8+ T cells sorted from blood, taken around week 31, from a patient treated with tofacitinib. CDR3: CASSLGGQGNTDTQYF. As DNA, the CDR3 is TGCGCCAGCAGCTTGGGGGGACAGGGTAACACAGATACGCAGTATTTT.